These T cell receptor beta chains were read from a single sample in a study of T-cell memory formation after mild COVID-19. TCRdb reprocessed the 5' RACE reads via MiXCR and lists one record per CDR3 protein. Of more than 150,000 distinct CDR3 sequences in the sample, over 20% were seen once. The specimen was PBMCs or a T cell subset sorted from them (not recorded which). These receptors were obtained from an adult woman who had mild COVID-19 (a few samples of this study predate the infection). Cell type and time point are not known. The conserved cysteine and the conserved F or W are not part of the CDR3 here. The order of the fields is J gene, D gene, CDR3 length, V gene, CDR3 protein. A D gene is named only where the DNA matches it firmly.

J: TRBJ1-1; D: .; length: 10; V: TRBV29-1; CDR3: SVDVEVHEAF
J: TRBJ2-5; D: TRBD1; length: 15; V: TRBV4-2; CDR3: ASSLGTASPDLETQY
J: TRBJ1-2; D: .; length: 14; V: TRBV7-9; CDR3: ASSSSGEGRERGYT
J: TRBJ2-2; D: .; length: 12; V: TRBV5-6; CDR3: ASNGDFSTGELF
J: TRBJ2-1; D: .; length: 16; V: TRBV21-1; CDR3: ASSKEGTSGSLNYEQF
J: TRBJ1-2; D: .; length: 11; V: TRBV19; CDR3: ASSISLRDGYT
J: TRBJ2-1; D: TRBD1; length: 12; V: TRBV6-1; CDR3: ASRQDRGHYEQF
J: TRBJ2-1; D: TRBD2; length: 14; V: TRBV12-3/TRBV12-4; CDR3: ASSLFRTRGFGEQF
J: TRBJ2-7; D: .; length: 12; V: TRBV2; CDR3: ASRQSGYMSIQY
J: TRBJ2-5; D: .; length: 14; V: TRBV7-6; CDR3: ASHALGPFVRETQY
J: TRBJ1-1; D: .; length: 12; V: TRBV4-3; CDR3: ASSQLGANTEAF
J: TRBJ2-2; D: .; length: 14; V: TRBV11-3; CDR3: ASSPRQGPGTGELF
J: TRBJ2-3; D: .; length: 10; V: TRBV6-5; CDR3: ASKLGTDTQY
J: TRBJ2-7; D: TRBD1; length: 12; V: TRBV7-6; CDR3: ASSLRDRPYEQY
J: TRBJ1-1; D: .; length: 10; V: TRBV7-9; CDR3: ASSPRHTEAF
J: TRBJ2-1; D: TRBD2; length: 14; V: TRBV19; CDR3: ASSIEVGLAGDEQF
J: TRBJ2-7; D: .; length: 12; V: TRBV2; CDR3: ATQLSSRTYEQY
J: TRBJ2-5; D: .; length: 14; V: TRBV24-1; CDR3: ATSAWSGGGKETQY
J: TRBJ2-5; D: .; length: 12; V: TRBV12-3/TRBV12-4; CDR3: ASSLGLGTETQY
J: TRBJ1-1; D: .; length: 11; V: TRBV7-3; CDR3: ASSLWGTTEAF
J: TRBJ2-1; D: TRBD2; length: 14; V: TRBV7-9; CDR3: ASSPAGTSGYNEQF
J: TRBJ2-5; D: .; length: 14; V: TRBV4-3; CDR3: ASSQDILVGQETQY
J: TRBJ2-3; D: .; length: 12; V: TRBV20-1; CDR3: SARAGRNTDTQY
J: TRBJ2-1; D: TRBD1; length: 13; V: TRBV6-5; CDR3: ASSYDRAGYNEQF
J: TRBJ2-7; D: TRBD1; length: 12; V: TRBV7-2; CDR3: ASSLAQGNGEQY
J: TRBJ1-2; D: .; length: 11; V: TRBV7-9; CDR3: ASSPGSNYGYT
J: TRBJ2-5; D: TRBD1; length: 13; V: TRBV7-9; CDR3: ASSAGGGLKETQY
J: TRBJ2-1; D: .; length: 11; V: TRBV12-3/TRBV12-4; CDR3: ASSSDGYNEQF
J: TRBJ2-5; D: .; length: 13; V: TRBV27; CDR3: ASSHHPQGRETQY
J: TRBJ2-3; D: .; length: 12; V: TRBV6-5; CDR3: ASSYAGYTDTQY
J: TRBJ1-1; D: .; length: 12; V: TRBV5-1; CDR3: ASSEDTVNTEAF
J: TRBJ1-2; D: .; length: 10; V: TRBV27; CDR3: ASSLRQDGYT
J: TRBJ2-3; D: .; length: 14; V: TRBV6-5; CDR3: ASRPEKFYYTDTQY
J: TRBJ2-7; D: .; length: 13; V: TRBV29-1; CDR3: SVEGGPGESYEQY
J: TRBJ1-2; D: .; length: 14; V: TRBV9; CDR3: ASSGRVSLSNYGYT
J: TRBJ1-5; D: .; length: 13; V: TRBV27; CDR3: ASRSGRNSNQPQH
J: TRBJ1-1; D: .; length: 8; V: TRBV6-6; CDR3: ASRGSEAF
J: TRBJ2-7; D: .; length: 12; V: TRBV12-3/TRBV12-4; CDR3: ASSFYGSGYEQY
J: TRBJ1-2; D: TRBD1; length: 12; V: TRBV7-9; CDR3: ASSPGQGKGGYT
J: TRBJ1-3; D: .; length: 11; V: TRBV11-2; CDR3: ASSQTRSGTIY
J: TRBJ1-5; D: TRBD1; length: 13; V: TRBV2; CDR3: ASSEGQGARQPQH
J: TRBJ2-1; D: TRBD2; length: 14; V: TRBV6-5; CDR3: ASSETGTRGYNEQF
J: TRBJ2-3; D: TRBD2; length: 14; V: TRBV7-3; CDR3: ASSFLAGGPPDTQY
J: TRBJ1-5; D: .; length: 14; V: TRBV5-6; CDR3: ASSSVQENSNQPQH
J: TRBJ1-5; D: .; length: 13; V: TRBV4-3; CDR3: ASSQDPQGNQPQH
J: TRBJ2-7; D: .; length: 12; V: TRBV4-3; CDR3: ASSQSWQETEQY
J: TRBJ1-1; D: .; length: 9; V: TRBV2; CDR3: ASSEYDEAF
J: TRBJ2-7; D: .; length: 14; V: TRBV6-2/TRBV6-3; CDR3: ASPSTEFSGGYEQY
J: TRBJ1-5; D: .; length: 14; V: TRBV7-8; CDR3: ASSFTGGGYNQPQH
J: TRBJ2-1; D: .; length: 13; V: TRBV5-1; CDR3: ASSLNQGPYNEQF
J: TRBJ1-1; D: .; length: 12; V: TRBV5-1; CDR3: ASSLPEMNTEAF
J: TRBJ2-2; D: .; length: 14; V: TRBV9; CDR3: ASSVGWGQLTGELF